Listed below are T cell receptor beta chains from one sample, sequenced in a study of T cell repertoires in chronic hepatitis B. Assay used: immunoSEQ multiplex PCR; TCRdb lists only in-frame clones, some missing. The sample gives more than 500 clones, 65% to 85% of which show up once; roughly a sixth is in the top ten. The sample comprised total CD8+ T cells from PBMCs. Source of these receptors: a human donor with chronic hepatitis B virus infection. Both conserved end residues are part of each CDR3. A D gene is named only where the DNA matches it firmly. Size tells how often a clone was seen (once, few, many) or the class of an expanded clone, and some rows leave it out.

TGTGCCAGCAGTGAAAAGAGAACCGGGGAGCTGTTTTTT	CASSEKRTGELFF	13	NA	NA	TRBJ2-2	TRBV6-1
TGTGCCAGCAGCGCTTATGCTAATCAGTTTAACTATGGCTACACCTTC	CASSAYANQFNYGYTF	16	NA	few	TRBJ1-2	TRBV7-9
TGTGCCAGCTCACCAGGGCCCAGCTCCTACAATGAGCAGTTCTTC	CASSPGPSSYNEQFF	15	NA	once	TRBJ2-1	TRBV18
TGTGCCAGCAGGACCGGGACTAGTGACCATGAGCAGTTCTTC	CASRTGTSDHEQFF	14	TRBD2	NA	TRBJ2-1	TRBV2
TGTGCCAGCAGTGGCGGGAGCACAGATACGCAGTATTTT	CASSGGSTDTQYF	13	NA	NA	TRBJ2-3	TRBV6-4
TGTGCCAGCAGCCCCACGAGTCCCGCGCAGTATTTT	CASSPTSPAQYF	12	NA	NA	TRBJ2-3	TRBV13
TGCGCCAGCAGCTTGGGAGACGCTTCCTACGAGCAGTACTTC	CASSLGDASYEQYF	14	NA	NA	TRBJ2-7	TRBV5-1
TGTGCCAGCAGCCCGCCCCGTCAGGCGGCCACCGGGGAGCTGTTTTTT	CASSPPRQAATGELFF	16	NA	once	TRBJ2-2	TRBV7-9
TGTGCCACCAGCCCCGACCGGGACATGAATACAGATACGCAGTATTTT	CATSPDRDMNTDTQYF	16	NA	NA	TRBJ2-3	TRBV15
TGTGCCAGCAGCTCACTAGCGGGAGACACAGATACGCAGTATTTT	CASSSLAGDTDTQYF	15	TRBD2	NA	TRBJ2-3	TRBV5-5
TGTGCCAGCGGATCCCTCAGCGACTCCGGTGGCTACACCTTC	CASGSLSDSGGYTF	14	NA	NA	TRBJ1-2	TRBV5-6
TGCGCCAGCAGCCCTCGGACTAGCGGGAGGTCGTACGAGCAGTACTTC	CASSPRTSGRSYEQYF	16	TRBD2	NA	TRBJ2-7	TRBV4-1
TGTGCCAGCAGTTTCCAAGGACTCTTATACGAGCAGTACTTC	CASSFQGLLYEQYF	14	NA	NA	TRBJ2-7	TRBV6-5
TGTGCCAGCAGTCCCGGGCCCGAGGGCGAGACCCAGTACTTC	CASSPGPEGETQYF	14	NA	few	TRBJ2-5	TRBV27
TGTGCCAGCACGGCTAGCGGGAGTGTGGAGACCCAGTACTTC	CASTASGSVETQYF	14	TRBD2	NA	TRBJ2-5	TRBV28
TGTGCCAGCAGTGACAGCGGGAGAGGGGACTACAATGAGCAGTTCTTC	CASSDSGRGDYNEQFF	16	TRBD2	few	TRBJ2-1	TRBV6-4
TGTGCCAGCCAGAAGGTTGCCACCCCCTCCACCGGGGAGCTGTTTTTT	CASQKVATPSTGELFF	16	NA	NA	TRBJ2-2	TRBV5-8
TGTGCCAGCAGTTTAACTGGGGGTTCCTACAATGAGCAGTTCTTC	CASSLTGGSYNEQFF	15	NA	NA	TRBJ2-1	TRBV28
TGTGCCAGCAGCTTAGCTTCCTTAGAGCAGTACTTC	CASSLASLEQYF	12	NA	few	TRBJ2-7	TRBV7-9
TGTGCCAGCTCACCCCGACCGAGGGAGGCAGATACGCAGTATTTT	CASSPRPREADTQYF	15	NA	NA	TRBJ2-3	TRBV18
TGTGTCAGCAGTGACGGAGGGTCTTCAGATACGCAGTATTTT	CVSSDGGSSDTQYF	14	NA	NA	TRBJ2-3	TRBV6-4
TGTGCCAGCAGCTTGGGGGGGTACAATGAGCAGTTCTTC	CASSLGGYNEQFF	13	NA	NA	TRBJ2-1	TRBV5-6
TGTGCCAGCAGCCCCCCTGAGGGGAAACTGTTTTTT	CASSPPEGKLFF	12	NA	NA	TRBJ1-4	TRBV21-1
TGTGCCACCCGGACGGAGAACACTGAAGCTTTCTTT	CATRTENTEAFF	12	NA	few	TRBJ1-1	TRBV10-3
TGTGCCAGCAATAAGGACCAAGAGACCCAGTACTTC	CASNKDQETQYF	12	NA	NA	TRBJ2-5	TRBV7-3
TGTGCCAGCAGCTTAGGAAGGGGGCAGCCCCAGCATTTT	CASSLGRGQPQHF	13	NA	NA	TRBJ1-5	TRBV13
TGTGCCAGCAGCTTAGGGGCACAGGGGGCCTACAATGAGCAGTTCTTC	CASSLGAQGAYNEQFF	16	TRBD1	NA	TRBJ2-1	TRBV7-2
TGTGCCAGCAGTGGACTAGCGGAAAACACAGATACGCAGTATTTT	CASSGLAENTDTQYF	15	TRBD2	NA	TRBJ2-3	TRBV2
TGTGCCAGCAGCGCTTCAGGGGGCAATGAGCAGTTCTTC	CASSASGGNEQFF	13	TRBD1	NA	TRBJ2-1	TRBV9
TGTGCCAGCAGCCATCAGGGTGTGACCAACGAGCAGTACTTC	CASSHQGVTNEQYF	14	NA	NA	TRBJ2-7	TRBV5-8
TGTGCCAGCATTATCAGGTTGGGAGACTACAATGAGCAGTTCTTC	CASIIRLGDYNEQFF	15	NA	few	TRBJ2-1	TRBV6-1
TGTGCTAGTGGTTTGGTACTCTCTCTCTCCTACAATGAGCAGTTCTTC	CASGLVLSLSYNEQFF	16	NA	NA	TRBJ2-1	TRBV12-5
TGTGCCAGCAGCTTAATCCTAGCTGACTACAATGAGCAGTTCTTC	CASSLILADYNEQFF	15	NA	NA	TRBJ2-1	TRBV7-9
TGTGCCAGCAGCGTAGGCGGGGATTCCTACGAGCAGTACTTC	CASSVGGDSYEQYF	14	NA	NA	TRBJ2-7	TRBV9
TGTGCCAGCAGCCAAGACGGGACTAGCGGGAGCTACGAGCAGTACTTC	CASSQDGTSGSYEQYF	16	TRBD2	NA	TRBJ2-7	TRBV4-2
TGCGCCAGCAGCCAAGATGGCGGGACTAGCGGGAGGGCCATCGTTGCCGGGGAGCTGTTTTTT	CASSQDGGTSGRAIVAGELFF	21	TRBD2	NA	TRBJ2-2	TRBV4-3
TGCGCCAGCAGCTGGGAACAGGGGAAGGAGTACACAGATACGCAGTATTTT	CASSWEQGKEYTDTQYF	17	TRBD1	NA	TRBJ2-3	TRBV5-1
TGTGCCTGGAGTGTTGGGGAGGCCCATGGCTACACCTTC	CAWSVGEAHGYTF	13	NA	NA	TRBJ1-2	TRBV30
TGTGCCAGCCACGCAGGGGCGAACCCTACTAGCGGGGGCACCGGGGAGCTGTTTTTT	CASHAGANPTSGGTGELFF	19	TRBD2	NA	TRBJ2-2	TRBV9
TGTGCCAGCACAACCGACAGCACAGATACGCAGTATTTT	CASTTDSTDTQYF	13	NA	NA	TRBJ2-3	TRBV27
TGTGCCAGCAGCCAAGGGTTTTTCGCTGCGTACGAGCAGTACTTC	CASSQGFFAAYEQYF	15	NA	NA	TRBJ2-7	TRBV4-2
TGTGCCAGCAGTTGGACAGGGTATCAGCCCCAGCATTTT	CASSWTGYQPQHF	13	TRBD1	NA	TRBJ1-5	TRBV27
TGTGCCAGCAGCAATCGACAGGCTAAGGCCGGGGAGCTGTTTTTT	CASSNRQAKAGELFF	15	NA	NA	TRBJ2-2	TRBV5-6
TGCGCCAGCAGCTTTCTAGCGGGACGTAAGGAGGATGAGCAGTTCTTC	CASSFLAGRKEDEQFF	16	TRBD2	NA	TRBJ2-1	TRBV5-1